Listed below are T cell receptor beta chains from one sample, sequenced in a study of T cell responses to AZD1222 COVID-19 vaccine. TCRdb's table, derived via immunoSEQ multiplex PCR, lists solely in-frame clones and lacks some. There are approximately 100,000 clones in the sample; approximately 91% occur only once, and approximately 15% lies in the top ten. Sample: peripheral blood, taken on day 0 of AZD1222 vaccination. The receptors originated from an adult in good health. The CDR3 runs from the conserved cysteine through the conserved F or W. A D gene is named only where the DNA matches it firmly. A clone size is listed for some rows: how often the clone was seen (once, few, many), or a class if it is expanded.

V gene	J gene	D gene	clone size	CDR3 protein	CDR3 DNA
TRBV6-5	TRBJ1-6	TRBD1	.	CASSYSPGQGVSPLHF	TGTGCCAGCAGTTACTCCCCGGGACAGGGGGTCTCACCCCTCCACTTT
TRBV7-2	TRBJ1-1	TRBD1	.	CASASKGAYNLNTEAFF	TGTGCCAGCGCCTCTAAGGGGGCCTACAACCTGAACACTGAAGCTTTCTTT
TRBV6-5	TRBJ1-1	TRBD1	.	CASSPGQTNTEAFF	TGTGCCAGCAGCCCGGGACAGACGAACACTGAAGCTTTCTTT
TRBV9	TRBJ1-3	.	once	CASSVGRGNTIYF	TGTGCCAGCAGCGTAGGCAGAGGAAACACCATATATTTT
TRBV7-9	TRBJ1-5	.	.	CASSLGPSGNQPQHF	TGTGCCAGCAGCTTAGGGCCCTCAGGCAATCAGCCCCAGCATTTT
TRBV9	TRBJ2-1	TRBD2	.	CASSVQTSGFYNEQFF	TGTGCCAGCAGCGTACAGACTAGCGGGTTCTACAATGAGCAGTTCTTC
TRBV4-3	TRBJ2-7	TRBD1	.	CASSQEGRGRYEQYF	TGCGCCAGCAGCCAAGAGGGCAGGGGGCGCTACGAGCAGTACTTC
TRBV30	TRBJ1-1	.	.	CAWSALTGRAFF	TGTGCCTGGAGTGCCTTAACAGGGAGAGCTTTCTTT
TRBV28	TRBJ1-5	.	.	CASSPGQPQHF	TGTGCCAGCAGTCCCGGCCAGCCCCAGCATTTT
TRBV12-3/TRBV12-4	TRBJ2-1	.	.	CASSPRGRGEQFF	TGTGCCAGCAGTCCGAGGGGGAGAGGTGAGCAGTTCTTC
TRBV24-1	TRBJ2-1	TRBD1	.	CATSEGQLGNNEQFF	TGTGCCACCAGTGAGGGACAGCTGGGAAACAATGAGCAGTTCTTC
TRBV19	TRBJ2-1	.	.	CASNRSPGGRSSYNEQFF	TGTGCCAGTAATCGGAGCCCGGGGGGCCGAAGCTCCTACAATGAGCAGTTCTTC
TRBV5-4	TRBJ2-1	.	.	CASSGQSSYNEQFF	TGTGCCAGCTCTGGTCAAAGCTCCTACAATGAGCAGTTCTTC
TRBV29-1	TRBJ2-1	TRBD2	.	CSVEALAGVEQFF	TGCAGCGTTGAAGCGCTAGCGGGAGTTGAGCAGTTCTTC
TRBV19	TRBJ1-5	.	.	CASRWGGTSNQPQHF	TGTGCCAGTAGGTGGGGAGGGACAAGCAATCAGCCCCAGCATTTT
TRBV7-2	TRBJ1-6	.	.	CASSLAGGAVNSPLHF	TGTGCCAGCAGCTTAGCGGGGGGGGCAGTAAATTCACCCCTCCACTTT
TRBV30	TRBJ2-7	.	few	CAWSVHGVEQYF	TGTGCCTGGAGTGTACACGGGGTCGAGCAGTACTTC
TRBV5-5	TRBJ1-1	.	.	CASLGQYTTLNTEAFF	TGTGCCAGCTTAGGACAGTATACCACTCTGAACACTGAAGCTTTCTTT
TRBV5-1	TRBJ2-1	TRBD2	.	CASSFSGSPYNEQFF	TGCGCCAGCAGCTTTAGCGGGAGCCCCTACAATGAGCAGTTCTTC
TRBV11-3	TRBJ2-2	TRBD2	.	CASSRTSGVNTGELFF	TGTGCCAGCAGCCGAACTAGCGGGGTGAACACCGGGGAGCTGTTTTTT
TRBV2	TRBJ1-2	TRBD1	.	CASSLRGQRRYGYTF	TGTGCCAGCAGCCTGAGGGGGCAGAGGAGATATGGCTACACCTTC
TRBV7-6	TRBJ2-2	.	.	CASSLAPGQANTGELFF	TGTGCCAGCAGCTTAGCGCCTGGACAAGCGAACACCGGGGAGCTGTTTTTT
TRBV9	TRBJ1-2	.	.	CASSPPGVNYGYTF	TGTGCCAGCAGCCCCCCGGGGGTTAACTATGGCTACACCTTC
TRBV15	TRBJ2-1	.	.	CATSRDLARRVYNEQFF	TGTGCCACCAGCAGAGATTTGGCCAGGCGAGTCTACAATGAGCAGTTCTTC
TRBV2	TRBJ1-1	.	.	CASNGGGHKNTEAFF	TGTGCCAGCAACGGAGGGGGACACAAGAACACTGAAGCTTTCTTT
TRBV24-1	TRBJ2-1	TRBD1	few	CATSETGQAKRFF	TGTGCCACCAGTGAAACCGGACAGGCGAAGCGGTTCTTC
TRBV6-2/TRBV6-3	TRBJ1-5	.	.	CASSSGWENQPQHF	TGTGCCAGCAGTTCAGGGTGGGAGAATCAGCCCCAGCATTTT
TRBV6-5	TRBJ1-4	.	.	CASAMTLATNEKLFF	TGTGCCAGCGCCATGACCCTAGCAACTAATGAAAAACTGTTTTTT
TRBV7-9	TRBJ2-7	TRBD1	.	CASSLGQGVHEQYF	TGTGCCAGCAGCTTAGGCCAGGGGGTCCACGAGCAGTACTTC
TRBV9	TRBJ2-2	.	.	CASKPGGASGTGELFF	TGTGCCAGCAAGCCGGGGGGCGCCTCGGGGACCGGGGAGCTGTTTTTT
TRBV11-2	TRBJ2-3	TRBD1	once	CASSLDPPQGATDTQYF	TGTGCCAGCAGCTTAGATCCCCCGCAGGGGGCCACAGATACGCAGTATTTT
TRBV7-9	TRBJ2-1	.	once	CASSSVGVGMIYEQFF	TGTGCCAGCAGCTCCGTAGGTGTTGGGATGATATATGAGCAGTTCTTC
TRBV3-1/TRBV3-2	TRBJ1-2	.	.	CASSQATPNGYTF	TGTGCCAGCAGCCAAGCCACCCCGAATGGCTACACCTTC
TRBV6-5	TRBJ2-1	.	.	CASSPRIGDEQFF	TGTGCCAGCAGTCCGCGGATCGGCGATGAGCAGTTCTTC
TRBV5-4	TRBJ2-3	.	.	CASSLDPISTDTQYF	TGTGCCAGCAGCTTGGACCCGATTAGCACAGATACGCAGTATTTT
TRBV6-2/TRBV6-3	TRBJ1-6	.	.	CASSFPGVGSPLHF	TGTGCCAGCAGTTTTCCAGGGGTGGGTTCACCCCTCCACTTT
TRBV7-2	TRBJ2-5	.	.	CASSFRGGGFQETQYF	TGTGCCAGCAGCTTCCGCGGAGGGGGCTTCCAAGAGACCCAGTACTTC
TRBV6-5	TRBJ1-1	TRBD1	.	CASNLDRVNTEAFF	TGTGCCAGCAACCTGGACAGGGTTAACACTGAAGCTTTCTTT
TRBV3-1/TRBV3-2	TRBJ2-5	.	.	CASSQDHGGTAFGETQYF	TGTGCCAGCAGCCAAGATCATGGCGGGACGGCCTTTGGAGAGACCCAGTACTTC
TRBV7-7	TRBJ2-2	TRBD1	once	CASGQGANTGELFF	TGTGCCAGCGGACAGGGGGCGAACACCGGGGAGCTGTTTTTT
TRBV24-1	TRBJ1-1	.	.	CATSDSGASNTEAFF	TGTGCCACCAGTGATTCCGGGGCCTCGAACACTGAAGCTTTCTTT
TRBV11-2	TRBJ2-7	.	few	CASSWRGTLGEQYF	TGTGCCAGCAGCTGGCGAGGAACCCTCGGGGAGCAGTACTTC
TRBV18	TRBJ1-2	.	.	CASSPPTAYGYTF	TGTGCCAGCTCACCCCCGACAGCCTATGGCTACACCTTC
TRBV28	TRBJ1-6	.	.	CASSLPSSSYNSPLHF	TGTGCCAGCAGTCTCCCGTCCAGCTCCTATAATTCACCCCTCCACTTT
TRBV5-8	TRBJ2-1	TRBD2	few	CASSSSLAGGNEQFF	TGTGCCAGCAGCTCTTCACTAGCGGGGGGCAATGAGCAGTTCTTC
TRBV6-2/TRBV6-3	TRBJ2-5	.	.	CASSPGPGSETQYF	TGTGCCAGCAGCCCGGGGCCCGGGTCAGAGACCCAGTACTTC
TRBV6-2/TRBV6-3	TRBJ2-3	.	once	CASSKNRADTQYF	TGTGCCAGCAGCAAAAACCGCGCAGATACGCAGTATTTT
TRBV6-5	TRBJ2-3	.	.	CASSYMGTQYF	TGTGCCAGCAGTTACATGGGTACGCAGTATTTT
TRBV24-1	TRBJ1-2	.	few	CATSDLRGYTF	TGTGCCACCAGTGACCTTAGGGGCTACACCTTC
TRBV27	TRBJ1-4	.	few	CASSGELFF	TGTGCCAGCAGCGGGGAACTGTTTTTT
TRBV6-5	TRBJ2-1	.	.	CASRKQGEQFF	TGTGCCAGCCGAAAACAGGGTGAGCAGTTCTTC
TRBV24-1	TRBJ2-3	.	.	CATSDESTDTQYF	TGTGCCACCAGTGATGAGAGCACAGATACGCAGTATTTT
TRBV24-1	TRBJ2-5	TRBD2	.	CATSLAGGETQYF	TGTGCCACCAGCTTAGCGGGAGGAGAGACCCAGTACTTC